This T cell receptor beta chain comes out of a study of CD8+ T cells in alopecia areata. On the study more broadly: It was oral tofacitinib, at 5 to 10 mg twice daily, that treated patients received. Study-level findings and limits: In lesional scalp, particularly from alopecia totalis/universalis, clonality was higher than in normal scalp.

Alopecia areata patients gave lesional scalp punch biopsies and peripheral blood samples. Cell sorting on a FACSAria was used to separate CD4+ and CD8+ T cells from the PBMCs. Concerning this clone itself: Its antigen is not identified.

The germline V gene encodes CDR1 GTSNPN and CDR2 SVGIG (reference sequence). V was pared by 4 bases and J by 3 bases, with 2 bases of the junction left unmatched. The CDR3 runs to 13 residues. Reverse transcription of extracted RNA yielded cDNA, which provided the sequencing template. TCRdb keeps only in-frame clones here, not all; method: immunoSEQ multiplex PCR. The sample holds roughly 250,000 clones, approximately 61% seen once. This chain connects TRBV30 to TRBJ1-5; 8 nucleotides align to TRBD1. This sequence was found in a human donor with alopecia areata. The sample here was CD4+ T cells sorted from blood, taken at week 0. CDR3 sequence reads: CAWTGGNNQPQHF. CDR3 in DNA: TGTGCCTGGACAGGGGGCAACAATCAGCCCCAGCATTTT.